This TCR beta chain was sequenced for a study of PD-L1 blockade in urothelial cancer. Whole-study context: Blood was subjected to analysis at 3 weeks (second dose) and 6 weeks following treatment start.

This CDR3 contains 13 residues. From germline, CDR1 is SEHNR and CDR2 FQNEAQ (reference sequence). With V trimmed by 5 bases and J by 5 bases, 4 bases remained unmatched. This table comes from immunoSEQ multiplex PCR, and its TCRdb copy is limited to in-frame clones, with some not included. The data show about 50,000 clones, with approximately 88% seen just once and roughly 14% held by the top ten. The time point was: pretreatment peripheral blood. Urothelial carcinoma affected the patients, and it was locally advanced or metastatic. This chain uses TRBV7-9 with TRBJ1-1; 8 bases line up with TRBD1. The receptor comes from a woman aged 55 to 70 with urothelial cancer. The specimen was PBMCs, collected around atezolizumab (anti-PD-L1) treatment. In nucleotides, the CDR3 is TGTGCCAGCAGCCACCGACAGGGGACTGAAGCTTTCTTT. Its protein product is CASSHRQGTEAFF.